This T cell receptor (beta chain) came from a study of CD8 T cells in ankylosing spondylitis. Study-level findings and limits: The disease-linked clones had a CD8+ phenotype and low blood frequencies. Significantly higher representation of disease-linked clones was reported for matched ankylosing spondylitis synovial fluid. A motif in TCR beta, a set of under ten highly homologous variants, appeared characteristic of ankylosing spondylitis blood.

Using quantitative 5'-RACE with molecular barcodes, the authors made TCR beta libraries. TCRdb used MiXCR to reprocess the 5' RACE reads, holding one entry per CDR3 protein. The table includes about 440,000 distinct CDR3 sequences, 15% to 20% detected once. This CDR3 is built from 13 residues. The V and J ends lost 4 bases and 0 bases respectively, with 4 bases between them. This clonotype was counted at least ten times. Its antigen is as yet unknown. The TCR sequence derives from a male donor with ankylosing spondylitis. Specimen: blood, either unsorted or a sorted T cell fraction (not recorded which). V and J are TRBV12-3 or TRBV12-4 and TRBJ1-3; D uncertain. In DNA form, the CDR3 reads TGTGCCAGCAGTTCGGACTCTGGAAACACCATATATTTT. Amino acids: CASSSDSGNTIYF.